This T cell receptor beta chain was captured in a study of blood T cells in healthy people across ages. The CDR3 loop spans 16 amino acids. From germline, CDR1 is WNHNN and CDR2 SYGVQD (reference sequence). Deletions cut 3 bases from V and 2 bases from J, with 14 bases between. The use of a sample-barcoded 5' primer and a J-beta primer mix characterized a second PCR of roughly 6 to 12 cycles. The template-switch adaptor, which had 12 random nucleotides, put a tag on each cDNA molecule. One entry per CDR3 protein results from TCRdb running MiXCR on the 5' RACE reads. The top ten clones hold 22% of a sample with 700,000 or so distinct CDR3 sequences, 20% to 25% of them seen once. General observations from the study: The recorded TCR beta diversity per million T cells decreased in a roughly linear manner with age.

As to this clonotype: The target antigen is unknown.

Caucasian, healthy and from Russia, the donors were aged between 6 and 90. The sequenced material came from blood. The gene calls are TRBV10-1 and TRBJ2-1; D is ambiguous. This receptor was identified in a man between 65 and 85 years old in good health. The CDR3 DNA is TGCGCCAGCAGTGAAGTAGCAGGTAGACCCTACAATGAGCAGTTCTTC. As protein: CASSEVAGRPYNEQFF.